This T cell receptor beta chain derives from a study of blood T cell repertoires in COVID-19. Across the study: Italy, Spain and the United States were the sources of the convalescent and acute COVID-19 samples. PBMCs, B-cell-depleted T cells, or T cells were the source of the cDNA or gDNA that made up the material.

As processed by the authors: Cell counts per sample came from amplifying reference gene primers. Assay used: immunoSEQ multiplex PCR; TCRdb lists only in-frame clones, some missing. V and J calls and clone size come straight from that table; D and trimming were deduced from the DNA. This sample yields 350,000 or so clones, of which 87% are seen a single time; under 11% belongs to the top ten. This CDR3 is built from 14 residues. V lost 6 bases, J lost 6 bases, and 6 bases stayed unmatched. Germline V lookup: CDR1 MGHDK, CDR2 SYGVNS. The receptor's source is a woman in her twenties or thirties with COVID-19, enrolled during active disease. What was sequenced was peripheral blood. The chain has TRBV25-1 and TRBJ2-1; 9 bases are a match to TRBD2. Written as DNA, the CDR3 is TGTGCCAGCAGGGTTAGCGGGAGAGGCAATGAGCAGTTCTTC. This codes for CASRVSGRGNEQFF.